Each of the 18 T cell receptor beta chains below was sequenced from the same sample in a study of CD8 T cells in Susac syndrome (dated by TCRdb to 2018 to 2020). Receptor amplification or capture employed the immunoSEQ multiplex PCR assay. RNA was extracted with the RNeasy kit and roughly 0.45 to 1 ug was reverse transcribed using random hexamers. Using fastp at Q25 and MiXCR, TCRdb reprocessed the public reads and kept productive beta chains. Rows with one shared CDR3 protein collapse into an entry with the most common genes and DNA. For this sample there are a few hundred thousand distinct CDR3 sequences; 95% appear just once. The ten largest make up 0.095% of the sample. The material sequenced was CD4+ T cells from PBMCs. The receptor source for this set is a human donor with multiple sclerosis.

The chain carries TRBV2 and TRBJ2-7; 10 bases fit TRBD2. This CDR3 region has 14 residues. Germline-derived CDR1 and CDR2 are SNHLY and FYNNEI. V lost 6 bases to trimming and J lost 7 bases; unmatched junction nucleotides: 9. CDR3 nucleotides: TGTGCCAGCAGACAAGCGGGGGGGTCTTTGGAGCAGTACTTC. It codes for CASRQAGGSLEQYF.

The V call is TRBV29-1, the J call TRBJ1-4; D is possibly TRBD1 (5 bases). Trimming shortened V by 6 bases and J by 4 bases, and 21 bases separated the two germline ends. Germline CDR1 reads SQVTM; CDR2 reads ANQGSEA. CDR3 length: 16 amino acids. The CDR3 DNA reads TGCAGCGTCACCCGGAGGGGACCTTTTGGTAATGAAAAACTGTTTTTT. It yields the protein CSVTRRGPFGNEKLFF.

The chain is built from TRBV28 and TRBJ2-1; the D gene is possibly TRBD2 (5 bases). Trimming cost V 3 bases and J 6 bases, with 18 bases left between them. In germline, CDR1 is MDHEN, CDR2 SYDVKM. This CDR3 contains 16 residues. The CDR3, as DNA: TGTGCCAGCAGTTTGTCCGGAGGCAGGTGGGGCAATGAGCAGTTCTTC. Translation: CASSLSGGRWGNEQFF.

The chain combines TRBV2 with TRBJ2-1; TRBD2 aligns across 13 bases. CDR3 size: 16 residues. Looked up from germline, CDR1 is SNHLY and CDR2 is FYNNEI. J lost 3 bases, V lost 1 base, and 0 bases had no gene match. CDR3 sequence: CASSEGTSGGYNEQFF. As DNA, the CDR3 is TGTGCCAGCAGTGAAGGGACTAGCGGGGGCTACAATGAGCAGTTCTTC.

The table lists this clonotype with a count of one. This rearrangement joins TRBV6-5 to TRBJ2-3, with D tentatively TRBD2 (5 bases). Trimming stripped 2 bases from V and 0 bases from J, with 12 bases between. Germline V lookup: CDR1 MNHEY, CDR2 SVGAGI. CDR3 length equals 16 residues. CDR3 bases: TGTGCCAGCAGTTACAACGGGATTACTAGCACAGATACGCAGTATTTT. This translates into CASSYNGITSTDTQYF.

The rearrangement uses TRBV7-9 and TRBJ1-6; weak D call: TRBD1 (5 bases). The germline V gene encodes CDR1 SEHNR and CDR2 FQNEAQ (reference sequence). The CDR3 consists of 14 residues. Trimming took off 3 bases at V and 8 bases at J, with 11 bases between the two ends. CDR3 sequence: CASSLGGDYSPLHF. CDR3 in DNA: TGTGCCAGCAGCTTGGGAGGGGATTATTCACCCCTCCACTTT.

The chain recombines TRBV5-1 with TRBJ1-3; a possible D gene is TRBD1 (5 bases). V lost 4 bases, J lost 10 bases, and 18 bases lay in between. CDR3 length: 14 amino acids. In germline, CDR1 is SGHRS, CDR2 YFSETQ. CDR3 loop: CASSVGHAERTIYF. The CDR3 DNA reads as TGCGCCAGCAGCGTCGGACACGCCGAGCGGACCATATATTTT.

V and J are TRBV20-1 and TRBJ2-3; a weak D match, TRBD2 (6 bases). V dropped 3 bases and J dropped 8 bases, with 15 bases sitting between them. CDR3 length: 13 residues. Germline lookup yields CDR1 DFQATT and CDR2 SNEGSKA (reference sequence). CDR3: CSARGTGEGTQYF. The CDR3 nucleotides read TGCAGTGCTAGGGGGACTGGAGAAGGTACGCAGTATTTT.

The chain couples TRBV11-2 to TRBJ1-2, with D unclear. CDR1 and CDR2 from the germline V gene are SGHAT and FQNNGV. The CDR3 runs to 12 residues. The V and J ends lost 5 bases and 4 bases respectively, with 8 bases between them. The CDR3: CASSPVTYGYTF. CDR3 DNA sequence: TGTGCCAGCAGCCCAGTTACCTATGGCTACACCTTC.

This clonotype was found once. The chain employs TRBV29-1 and TRBJ1-5, with D hard to call. The ends were cut back, 4 bases at V and 1 base at J, with 5 bases in the middle. The CDR3 runs 12 residues. The germline V gene has CDR1 SQVTM and CDR2 ANQGSEA. The CDR3 DNA follows: TGCAGCGTTGGGGAGAGCAATCAGCCCCAGCATTTT. Its protein is CSVGESNQPQHF.

The chain employs TRBV5-1 and TRBJ2-7, with a possible D match to TRBD2 (6 bases). The CDR3 extends over 13 amino acids. Germline assignment: CDR1 SGHRS and CDR2 YFSETQ. The V gene lost 2 bases and the J gene lost 7 bases, with 13 bases spanning the gap. The CDR3 here is CASSFRESGEQYF. DNA of the CDR3: TGCGCCAGCAGCTTCCGGGAGTCGGGGGAGCAGTACTTC.

A single count supports this clonotype. The chain employs TRBV13 and TRBJ2-1; D perhaps matches TRBD2 (5 bases). Trimming removed 10 bases from V and 3 bases from J, with 16 bases in between. The CDR3 consists of 14 residues. CDR1 is PRHDT, CDR2 FYEKMQ, per germline (reference sequence). CDR3 nucleotides: TGTGCCACCAATGCTCGGGGAAACTACAATGAGCAGTTCTTC. Protein sequence: CATNARGNYNEQFF. Looking up the rest from reference TRBV13 and TRBJ2-1 gives the full variable domain: AAGVIQSPRHLIKEKRETATLKCYPIPRHDTVYWYQQGPGQDPQFLISFYEKMQSDKGSIPDRFSAQQFSDYHSELNMSSLELGDSALYFCATNARGNYNEQFFGPGTRLTVL.

This chain uses TRBV3-1 with TRBJ1-5; D ambiguous. Germline CDR1 is LGHDT and CDR2 is YNNKEL (reference sequence). The V and J ends lost 0 bases and 2 bases respectively, with 5 bases between them. This CDR3 has 14 residues. The CDR3 loop reads CASSQDGGNQPQHF. The CDR3 nucleotides read TGTGCCAGCAGCCAAGATGGGGGCAATCAGCCCCAGCATTTT. Supplemented by reference TRBV3-1 and TRBJ1-5, the full variable domain reads DTAVSQTPKYLVTQMGNDKSIKCEQNLGHDTMYWYKQDSKKFLKIMFSYNNKELIINETVPNRFSPKSPDKAHLNLHINSLELGDSAVYFCASSQDGGNQPQHFGDGTRLSIL.

The chain employs TRBV7-2 and TRBJ2-1; D tentatively fits TRBD1 or TRBD2 (6 bases each). CDR1 and CDR2 (germline): SGHTA, FQGNSA. V shed 6 bases and J shed 4 bases, with 13 bases lying between them. This CDR3 has 14 residues. CDR3 region: CASRTEGTYNEQFF. The CDR3 nucleotides read TGTGCCAGCAGGACGGAGGGGACATACAATGAGCAGTTCTTC.

This sequence joins TRBV4-1 and TRBJ2-7; 7 positions match TRBD2. The trim removed 2 bases at V and 5 bases at J, leaving 9 bases unmatched. There are 15 residues in the CDR3. CDR1 is MGHRA, CDR2 YSYEKL, per germline. The CDR3 DNA reads as TGCGCCAGCAGCCAAATCTGGAGGGGAGGGAACGAGCAGTACTTC. It yields the protein CASSQIWRGGNEQYF.

CDR3 in amino acids: CASSLGTEPYGYTF. The CDR3 DNA follows: TGTGCCAGCAGCTTAGGGACAGAACCTTATGGCTACACCTTC. The genes are TRBV2 and TRBJ1-2; 7 bases fit TRBD1. V lost 6 bases, J lost 5 bases, and 9 bases stayed unmatched. Germline V gene sequence: CDR1 SNHLY, CDR2 FYNNEI. This CDR3 is 14 amino acids long.

The gene calls are TRBV24-1 and TRBJ1-6, with a tentative D call TRBD1 (5 bases). Per the germline V gene, CDR1 is KGHDR and CDR2 is SFDVKD. This CDR3 has 17 residues. V lost 3 bases, J lost 7 bases, and 18 bases lay in between. The CDR3 DNA is TGTGCCACCAGTGATGCCTTCGGGCAGGGCCGAAATTCACCCCTCCACTTT. Encoded protein: CATSDAFGQGRNSPLHF.

This clonotype came up once. V usage is TRBV7-2 and J usage is TRBJ2-1, with 7 bases lining up with TRBD1. The CDR3 sequence is 17 residues long. The trim removed 5 bases at V and 4 bases at J, leaving 14 bases unmatched. The V gene's germline CDR1 is SGHTA and CDR2 FQGNSA. This CDR3 is CASSPRVDRVVYNEQFF. The CDR3 nucleotides read TGTGCCAGCAGCCCCCGAGTCGACAGGGTGGTGTACAATGAGCAGTTCTTC.